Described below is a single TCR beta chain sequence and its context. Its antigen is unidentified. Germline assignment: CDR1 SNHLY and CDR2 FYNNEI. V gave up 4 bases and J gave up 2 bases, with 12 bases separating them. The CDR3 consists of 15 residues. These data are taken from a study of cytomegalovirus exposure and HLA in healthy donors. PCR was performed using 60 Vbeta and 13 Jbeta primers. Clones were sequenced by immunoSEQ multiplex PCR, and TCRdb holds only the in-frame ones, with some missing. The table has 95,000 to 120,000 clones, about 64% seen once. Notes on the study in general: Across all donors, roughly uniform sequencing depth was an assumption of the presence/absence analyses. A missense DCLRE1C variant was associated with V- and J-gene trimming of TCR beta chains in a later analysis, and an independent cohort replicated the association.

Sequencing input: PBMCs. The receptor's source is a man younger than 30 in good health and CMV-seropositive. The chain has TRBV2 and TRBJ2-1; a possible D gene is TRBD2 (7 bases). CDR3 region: CASSVERDTYNEQFF. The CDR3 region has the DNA TGTGCCAGCAGTGTGGAGCGGGACACCTACAATGAGCAGTTCTTC.